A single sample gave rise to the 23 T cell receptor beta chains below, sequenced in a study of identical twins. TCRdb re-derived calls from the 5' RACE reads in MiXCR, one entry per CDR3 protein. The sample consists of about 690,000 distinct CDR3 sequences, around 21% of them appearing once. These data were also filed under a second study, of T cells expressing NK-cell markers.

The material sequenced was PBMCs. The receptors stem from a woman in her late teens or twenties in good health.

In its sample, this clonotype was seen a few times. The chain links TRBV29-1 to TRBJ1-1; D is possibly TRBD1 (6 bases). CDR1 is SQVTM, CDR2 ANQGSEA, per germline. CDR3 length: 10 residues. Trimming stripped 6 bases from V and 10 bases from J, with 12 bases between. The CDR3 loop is CSVHGQRAFF. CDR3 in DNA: TGCAGCGTCCATGGACAGAGAGCTTTCTTT.

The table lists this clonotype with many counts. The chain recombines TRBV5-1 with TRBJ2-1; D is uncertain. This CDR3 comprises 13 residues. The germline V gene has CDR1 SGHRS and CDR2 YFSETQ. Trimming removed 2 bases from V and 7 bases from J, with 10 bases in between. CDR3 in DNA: TGCGCCAGCAGCTTTGGACCGGAGAATGAGCAGTTCTTC. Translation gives CASSFGPENEQFF.

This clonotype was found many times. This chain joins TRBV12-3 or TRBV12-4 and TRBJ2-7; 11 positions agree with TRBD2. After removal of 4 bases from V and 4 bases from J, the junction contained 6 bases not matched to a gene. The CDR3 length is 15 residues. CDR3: CASSWLAGGLYEQYF. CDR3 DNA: TGTGCCAGCAGTTGGCTAGCGGGAGGCCTATACGAGCAGTACTTC.

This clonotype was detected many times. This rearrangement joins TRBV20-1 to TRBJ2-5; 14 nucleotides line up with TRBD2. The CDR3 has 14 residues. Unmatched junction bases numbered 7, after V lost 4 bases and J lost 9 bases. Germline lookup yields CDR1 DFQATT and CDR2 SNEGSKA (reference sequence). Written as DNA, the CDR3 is TGCAGTGCTAACCCGGGACTAGCGGGGGAGGCCCAGTACTTC. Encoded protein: CSANPGLAGEAQYF.

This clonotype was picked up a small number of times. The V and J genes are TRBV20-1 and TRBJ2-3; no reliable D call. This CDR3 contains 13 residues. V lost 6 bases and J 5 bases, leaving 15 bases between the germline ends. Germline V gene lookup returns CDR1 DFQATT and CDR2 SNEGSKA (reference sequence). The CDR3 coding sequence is TGCAGTGCCTCAGGTTTTCAGGAAGATACGCAGTATTTT. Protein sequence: CSASGFQEDTQYF.

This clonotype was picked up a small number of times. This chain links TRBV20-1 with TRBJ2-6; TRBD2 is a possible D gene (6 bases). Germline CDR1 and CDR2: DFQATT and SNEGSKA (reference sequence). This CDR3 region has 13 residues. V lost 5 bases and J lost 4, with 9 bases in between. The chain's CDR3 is CSAGDSGANVLTF. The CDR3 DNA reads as TGCAGTGCTGGGGACTCCGGGGCCAACGTCCTGACTTTC.

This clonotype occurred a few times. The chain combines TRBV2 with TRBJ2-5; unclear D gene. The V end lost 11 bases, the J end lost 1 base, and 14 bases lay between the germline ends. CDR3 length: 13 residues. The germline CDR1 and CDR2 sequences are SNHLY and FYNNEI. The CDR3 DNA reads TGTGCCCAAGCCATGAGGATCCAAGAGACCCAGTACTTC. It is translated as CAQAMRIQETQYF.

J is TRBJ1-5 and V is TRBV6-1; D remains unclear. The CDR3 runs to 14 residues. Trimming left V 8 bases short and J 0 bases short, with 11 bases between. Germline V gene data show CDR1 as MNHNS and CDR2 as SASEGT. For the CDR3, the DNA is TGTGCCAGCGCCCGATTAAATAGCAATCAGCCCCAGCATTTT. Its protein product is CASARLNSNQPQHF.

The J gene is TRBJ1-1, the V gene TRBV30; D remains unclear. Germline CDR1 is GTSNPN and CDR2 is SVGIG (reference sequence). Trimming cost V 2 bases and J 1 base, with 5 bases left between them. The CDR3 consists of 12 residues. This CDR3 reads CAWSRANTEAFF. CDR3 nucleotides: TGTGCCTGGAGTAGGGCGAACACTGAAGCTTTCTTT.

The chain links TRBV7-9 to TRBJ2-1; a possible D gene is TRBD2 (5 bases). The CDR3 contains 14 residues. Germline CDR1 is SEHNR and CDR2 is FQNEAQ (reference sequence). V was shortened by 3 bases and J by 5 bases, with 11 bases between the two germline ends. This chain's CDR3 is CASSLYSDHNEQFF. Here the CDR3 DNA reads TGTGCCAGCAGCTTGTATAGCGACCACAATGAGCAGTTCTTC.

CDR3 nucleotides: TGCGCCAGCAGTGATTCTGGACTAGCGGGAGCTGGGGCCAACGTCCTGACTTTC. Protein product: CASSDSGLAGAGANVLTF. This chain uses TRBV10-1 with TRBJ2-6; TRBD2 matches at 13 bases. Losses at the gene ends were 3 bases for V and 2 bases for J; bases not matched to a gene: 4. The CDR3 covers 18 residues. The germline gives CDR1 WNHNN, CDR2 SYGVQD (reference sequence).

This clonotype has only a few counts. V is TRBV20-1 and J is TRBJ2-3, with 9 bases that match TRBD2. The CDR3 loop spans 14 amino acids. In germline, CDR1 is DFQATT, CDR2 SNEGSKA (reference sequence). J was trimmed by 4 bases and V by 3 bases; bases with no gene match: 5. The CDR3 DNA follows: TGCAGTGCTAGCGGCGGGAGGGCCGCAGATACGCAGTATTTT. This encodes CSASGGRAADTQYF.

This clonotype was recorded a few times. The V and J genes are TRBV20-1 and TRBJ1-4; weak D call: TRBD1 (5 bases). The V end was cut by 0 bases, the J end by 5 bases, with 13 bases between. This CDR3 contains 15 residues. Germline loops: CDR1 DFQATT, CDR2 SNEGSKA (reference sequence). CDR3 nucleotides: TGCAGTGCTAGAGATCGGTTGGGGGGGAATGAAAAACTGTTTTTT. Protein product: CSARDRLGGNEKLFF.

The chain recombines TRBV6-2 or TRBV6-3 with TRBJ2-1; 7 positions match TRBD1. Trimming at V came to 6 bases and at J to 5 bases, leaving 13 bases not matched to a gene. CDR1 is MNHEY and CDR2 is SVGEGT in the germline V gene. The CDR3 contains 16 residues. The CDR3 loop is CASSVPGTVINNEQFF. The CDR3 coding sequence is TGTGCCAGCAGCGTTCCCGGGACAGTAATAAACAATGAGCAGTTCTTC.

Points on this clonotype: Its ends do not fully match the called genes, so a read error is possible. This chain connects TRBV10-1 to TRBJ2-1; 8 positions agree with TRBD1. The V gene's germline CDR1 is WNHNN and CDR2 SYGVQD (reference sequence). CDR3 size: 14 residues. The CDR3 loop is CASSESTGQGEEFF. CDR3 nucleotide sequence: TGCGCCAGCAGTGAGTCGACCGGACAGGGTGAGGAGTTCTTC.

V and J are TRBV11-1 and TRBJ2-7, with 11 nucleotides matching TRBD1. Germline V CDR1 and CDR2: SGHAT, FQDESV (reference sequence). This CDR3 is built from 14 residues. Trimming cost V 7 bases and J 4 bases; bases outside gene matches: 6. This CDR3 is CASTRGTGGYEQYF. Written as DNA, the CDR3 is TGTGCCAGCACCCGTGGGACAGGGGGATACGAGCAGTACTTC.

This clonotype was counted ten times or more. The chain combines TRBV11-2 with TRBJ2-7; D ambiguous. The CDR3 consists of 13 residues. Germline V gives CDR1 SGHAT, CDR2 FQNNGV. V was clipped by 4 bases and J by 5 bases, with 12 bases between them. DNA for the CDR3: TGTGCCAGCAGCTCCAATATCGGCCACGAGCAGTACTTC. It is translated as CASSSNIGHEQYF. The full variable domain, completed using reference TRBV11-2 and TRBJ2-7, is EAGVAQSPRYKIIEKRQSVAFWCNPISGHATLYWYQQILGQGPKLLIQFQNNGVVDDSQLPKDRFSAERLKGVDSTLKIQPAKLEDSAVYLCASSSNIGHEQYFGPGTRLTVT.

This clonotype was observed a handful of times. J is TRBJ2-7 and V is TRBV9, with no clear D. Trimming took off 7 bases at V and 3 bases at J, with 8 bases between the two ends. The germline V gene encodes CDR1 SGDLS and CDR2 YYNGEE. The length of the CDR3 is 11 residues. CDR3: CASGVDYEQYF. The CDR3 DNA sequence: TGTGCCAGCGGAGTTGACTACGAGCAGTACTTC.

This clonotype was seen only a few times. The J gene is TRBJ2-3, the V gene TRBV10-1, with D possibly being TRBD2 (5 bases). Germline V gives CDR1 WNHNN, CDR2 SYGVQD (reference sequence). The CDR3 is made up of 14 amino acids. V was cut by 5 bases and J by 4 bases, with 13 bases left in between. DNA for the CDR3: TGCGCCAGCAGTTTAAGCGGAAGCCCAGATACGCAGTATTTT. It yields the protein CASSLSGSPDTQYF.

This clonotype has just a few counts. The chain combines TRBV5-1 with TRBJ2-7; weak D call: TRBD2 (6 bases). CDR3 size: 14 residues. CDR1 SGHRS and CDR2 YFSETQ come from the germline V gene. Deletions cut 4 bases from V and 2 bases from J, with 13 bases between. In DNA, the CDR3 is TGCGCCAGCAGCCCCCGACTAGGGGCCTACGAGCAGTACTTC. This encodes CASSPRLGAYEQYF. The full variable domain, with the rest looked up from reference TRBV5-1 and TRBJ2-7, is KAGVTQTPRYLIKTRGQQVTLSCSPISGHRSVSWYQQTPGQGLQFLFEYFSETQRNKGNFPGRFSGRQFSNSRSEMNVSTLELGDSALYLCASSPRLGAYEQYFGPGTRLTVT.

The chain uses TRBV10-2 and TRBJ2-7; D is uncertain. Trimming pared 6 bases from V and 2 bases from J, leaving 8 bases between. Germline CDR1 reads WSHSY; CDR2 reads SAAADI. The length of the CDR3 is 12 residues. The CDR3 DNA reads TGCGCCAGCAGAATAAGCCCCTACGAGCAGTACTTC. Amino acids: CASRISPYEQYF.

The CDR3 region is CASSSGTYGYNEQFF. The CDR3 DNA reads TGTGCCAGCAGTTCCGGCACTTACGGCTACAATGAGCAGTTCTTC. The rearrangement uses TRBV6-5 and TRBJ2-1, with D uncertain. The CDR3 covers 15 residues. Per the germline V gene, CDR1 is MNHEY and CDR2 is SVGAGI. V shed 4 bases and J shed 3 bases, with 13 bases lying between them.

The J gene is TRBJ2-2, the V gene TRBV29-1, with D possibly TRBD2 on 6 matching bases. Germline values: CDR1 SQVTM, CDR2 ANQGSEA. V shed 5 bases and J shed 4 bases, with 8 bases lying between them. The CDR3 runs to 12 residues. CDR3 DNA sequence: TGCAGCGTTCCAGCGGGCACCGGGGAGCTGTTTTTT. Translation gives CSVPAGTGELFF.